What follows are 21 T cell receptor beta chains derived from one specimen sequenced in a study of vaccination and CD4 T cells after COVID-19. The treatment was: approximately 9-day PBMC culture with coronavirus spike peptide pools or control peptides (ViraFEST assay). No antigen has been assigned to these receptors. Cultured CD4+ T-cell DNA underwent Oncomine TCR Beta short-read sequencing. A single record per CDR3 protein comes from TCRdb applying MiXCR to the PCR reads. The sample carries several thousand distinct CDR3 sequences, roughly 57% recorded once. This specimen consisted of cultured CD4+ T cells from blood, obtained after SARS-CoV-2 vaccination. These receptors were taken from a human donor with COVID-19.

This clonotype was detected only a few times. V usage is TRBV20-1 and J usage is TRBJ2-2, with D unclear. CDR3 length equals 12 residues. Germline CDR1 and CDR2: DFQATT and SNEGSKA (reference sequence). Trimming stripped 6 bases from V and 3 bases from J, with 8 bases between. The CDR3 DNA reads TGCAGTGCGTCATTGGACACCGGGGAGCTGTTTTTT. Translation: CSASLDTGELFF.

This sequence joins TRBV20-1 and TRBJ2-1; D gene ambiguous. V lost 6 bases and J 6 bases, leaving 9 bases between the germline ends. Germline lookup yields CDR1 DFQATT and CDR2 SNEGSKA (reference sequence). The CDR3 is 11 residues long. CDR3 nucleotide sequence: TGCAGTGCGGAAGGTACCAATGAGCAGTTCTTC. Its translation: CSAEGTNEQFF.

This clonotype came up a few times. V gene TRBV6-1 combines with J gene TRBJ2-5; D might be TRBD2 (7 bases). The CDR3 has 13 residues. Per the germline V gene, CDR1 is MNHNS and CDR2 is SASEGT. V was pared by 2 bases and J by 7 bases, with 11 bases between. The CDR3 coding sequence is TGTGCCAGCAGTGAACCCCGGGGGGCGACCCAGTACTTC. Its translation is CASSEPRGATQYF.

The rearrangement links TRBV24-1 to TRBJ2-1; D is perhaps TRBD1 (6 bases). This CDR3 is built from 16 residues. Trimming left V 3 bases short and J 2 bases short, with 13 bases between. Germline CDR1 KGHDR, CDR2 SFDVKD. The CDR3 sequence: CATSDGTLGPYNEQFF. The CDR3 bases are TGTGCCACCAGTGATGGGACATTGGGTCCCTACAATGAGCAGTTCTTC.

V usage is TRBV18 and J usage is TRBJ1-5; 9 positions match TRBD1. The junction had 4 bases not matched to a gene; V was cut back by 3 bases and J by 4 bases. The CDR3 is 15 amino acids. Germline assignment: CDR1 KGHSH and CDR2 LQKENI. In DNA, the CDR3 is TGTGCCAGCTCACCGGACAGGGGAGGGAATCAGCCCCAGCATTTT. Protein product: CASSPDRGGNQPQHF.

The chain joins TRBV20-1 to TRBJ2-3; D may be TRBD1 (5 bases). This CDR3 is 14 amino acids long. Germline V gives CDR1 DFQATT, CDR2 SNEGSKA (reference sequence). V lost 0 bases and J 9 bases, leaving 16 bases between the germline ends. CDR3 residues: CSARDRAVGRTQYF. The CDR3, as DNA: TGCAGTGCTAGAGATCGGGCCGTGGGGCGAACGCAGTATTTT.

CDR3: CASSRTGTGGTEAFF. CDR3 in DNA: TGTGCCAGCAGCCGTACCGGGACAGGGGGCACTGAAGCTTTCTTT. The rearrangement uses TRBV5-6 and TRBJ1-1; 11 positions match TRBD1. This CDR3 spans 15 amino acids. The V gene's germline CDR1 is SGHDT and CDR2 YYEEEE. The V segment lost 4 bases and the J segment 4 bases; nucleotides outside the gene matches: 6.

The chain combines TRBV27 with TRBJ1-1, with TRBD1 matching 7 bases. In germline, CDR1 is MNHEY, CDR2 SMNVEV (reference sequence). The CDR3 has 13 residues. V shed 5 bases, J shed 3 bases, and the junction held 3 bases outside the gene matches. Written as DNA, the CDR3 is TGTGCCAGCAGTACTGACAGGGACACTGAAGCTTTCTTT. Protein product: CASSTDRDTEAFF.

This clonotype was observed a handful of times. The V and J genes are TRBV7-9 and TRBJ2-7; TRBD1 matches 7 bases. CDR3 length equals 17 residues. The trim removed 6 bases at V and 3 bases at J, leaving 17 bases unmatched. From germline, CDR1 is SEHNR and CDR2 FQNEAQ (reference sequence). The CDR3 DNA follows: TGTGCCAGCAGAAACAAGGCCTCCGGGACAGACGACTACGAGCAGTACTTC. As protein: CASRNKASGTDDYEQYF.

The J gene is TRBJ2-3, the V gene TRBV6-1; D unresolved. CDR1 and CDR2 (germline): MNHNS, SASEGT. Trimming took off 7 bases at V and 4 bases at J, with 9 bases between the two ends. The CDR3 length is 12 residues. The CDR3, as DNA: TGTGCCAGCAATGGGCCCCCAGATACGCAGTATTTT. Its protein product is CASNGPPDTQYF.

This clonotype was seen only once. The V gene is TRBV20-1, the J gene TRBJ1-1, with 7 bases that match TRBD1. CDR1 is DFQATT and CDR2 is SNEGSKA in the germline V gene (reference sequence). The V segment lost 3 bases and the J segment 0 bases; nucleotides outside the gene matches: 4. This CDR3 has 14 amino acids. The CDR3, as DNA: TGCAGTGCTAGCCACAGGGGATTGAACACTGAAGCTTTCTTT. Residues: CSASHRGLNTEAFF.

CDR3: CASSLGGVLADTQYF. The CDR3 nucleotides read TGTGCCAGCTCCCTCGGGGGGGTACTCGCAGATACGCAGTATTTT. The chain uses TRBV6-1 and TRBJ2-3; 8 nucleotides align to TRBD2. CDR1 MNHNS and CDR2 SASEGT come from the germline V gene. This CDR3 is built from 15 residues. The J segment lost 4 bases and the V segment lost 8 bases, leaving 11 bases of the junction unmatched.

The gene calls are TRBV7-2 and TRBJ1-6; 8 bases are a match to TRBD1. Germline CDR1 reads SGHTA; CDR2 reads FQGNSA. With V trimmed by 4 bases and J by 10 bases, 3 bases remained unmatched. The CDR3 is 13 residues long. The CDR3 region has the DNA TGTGCCAGCAGCTCGGACAGGGTATCACCCCTCCACTTT. It encodes CASSSDRVSPLHF.

The rearrangement links TRBV19 to TRBJ1-2; D may be TRBD1 (5 bases). V shed 3 bases and J shed 4 bases, with 9 bases lying between them. Germline lookup yields CDR1 LNHDA and CDR2 SQIVND (reference sequence). The CDR3 runs to 13 residues. The CDR3 loop reads CASSMRQTYGYTF. In nucleotides, the CDR3 is TGTGCCAGTAGTATGAGACAGACCTATGGCTACACCTTC.

This chain uses TRBV24-1 with TRBJ2-3, with D perhaps being TRBD1 or TRBD2 (6 bases each). Germline-derived CDR1 and CDR2 are KGHDR and SFDVKD. The CDR3 is made up of 15 amino acids. Trimming shortened V by 2 bases and J by 2 bases, and 10 bases separated the two germline ends. The CDR3 nucleotides are TGTGCCACCAGTGATTCCGGGGGCGTCACAGATACGCAGTATTTT. Translating it yields CATSDSGGVTDTQYF.

The V and J genes are TRBV10-1 and TRBJ1-1; 7 bases map to TRBD1. In germline, CDR1 is WNHNN, CDR2 SYGVQD (reference sequence). J lost 1 base, V lost 6 bases, and 2 bases had no gene match. The CDR3 length is 13 residues. The DNA for the CDR3 is TGCGCCAGCAGCGGGGACAGGAACACTGAAGCTTTCTTT. Translated, it gives CASSGDRNTEAFF.

The genes are TRBV20-1 and TRBJ2-3; 12 bases are shared with TRBD2. There are 16 residues in the CDR3. The ends lost 3 bases at V and 5 bases at J; junction bases unmatched: 9. CDR1 is DFQATT, CDR2 SNEGSKA, per germline (reference sequence). The CDR3 DNA reads TGCAGTGCTAGGGGCCTAGCGGGGGGGCTTCAAGATACGCAGTATTTT. Translating gives CSARGLAGGLQDTQYF.

The chain combines TRBV20-1 with TRBJ1-2, with TRBD1 matching over 9 bases. Germline lookup yields CDR1 DFQATT and CDR2 SNEGSKA (reference sequence). The CDR3 has 12 amino acids. V lost 4 bases and J lost 8; bases outside the gene matches: 5. CDR3 amino acids: CSAKTGGGGYTF. The CDR3 DNA sequence: TGCAGTGCTAAAACAGGGGGCGGAGGCTACACCTTC.

The genes are TRBV2 and TRBJ2-6; D might be TRBD1 (6 bases). The germline gives CDR1 SNHLY, CDR2 FYNNEI. V was trimmed by 7 bases and J by 4 bases, leaving 8 bases between them. The CDR3 totals 13 residues. The CDR3 loop reads CASNTGGANVLTF. DNA for the CDR3: TGTGCCAGCAATACAGGGGGGGCCAACGTCCTGACTTTC.

The chain links TRBV5-1 to TRBJ2-5; a possible D gene is TRBD1 (5 bases). V lost 4 bases and J lost 5, with 15 bases in between. CDR3 length: 14 residues. Germline values: CDR1 SGHRS, CDR2 YFSETQ. The CDR3 DNA follows: TGCGCCAGCAGCCTAGGTAGCAGGGCGGAGACCCAGTACTTC. This translates into CASSLGSRAETQYF.

The chain combines TRBV28 with TRBJ1-3; D perhaps matches TRBD1 (6 bases). Germline CDR1 reads MDHEN; CDR2 reads SYDVKM. The V gene lost 7 bases and the J gene lost 2 bases, with 12 bases spanning the gap. The CDR3 is 14 amino acids. This CDR3 is CASIPGGPGNTIYF. CDR3 in DNA: TGTGCCAGCATCCCGGGGGGCCCTGGAAACACCATATATTTT.